The source of this T cell receptor (beta chain) is a study of neoadjuvant nivolumab and ipilimumab in lung cancer. Study outcomes and limitations: Pathologic regression was not significantly tied to TCR clonality. Blood richness before therapy tracked richness in tumors resected after neoadjuvant therapy. From pretherapy to surgery, tumor richness and clonality rose with dual therapy.

Of note for this clone: Its target is not known.

After removal of 8 bases from V and 6 bases from J, the junction contained 13 bases not matched to a gene. The CDR3 is made up of 15 amino acids. Germline CDR1 and CDR2: ENHRY and SYGVKD. Clones were sequenced by immunoSEQ multiplex PCR, and TCRdb holds only the in-frame ones, with some missing. The repertoire holds some 1,500 clones, with roughly three quarters as singletons. The gene calls are TRBV10-3 and TRBJ1-5; the match to TRBD1 covers 7 bases. The starting material was tumor tissue, obtained before neoadjuvant nivolumab, alone or with ipilimumab. The clonotype was recovered from an adult with non-small cell lung cancer. The CDR3 DNA reads as TGTGCCATCGGCGAAGGGACAGCTCCGGGTCAGCCCCAGCATTTT. Encoded protein: CAIGEGTAPGQPQHF.